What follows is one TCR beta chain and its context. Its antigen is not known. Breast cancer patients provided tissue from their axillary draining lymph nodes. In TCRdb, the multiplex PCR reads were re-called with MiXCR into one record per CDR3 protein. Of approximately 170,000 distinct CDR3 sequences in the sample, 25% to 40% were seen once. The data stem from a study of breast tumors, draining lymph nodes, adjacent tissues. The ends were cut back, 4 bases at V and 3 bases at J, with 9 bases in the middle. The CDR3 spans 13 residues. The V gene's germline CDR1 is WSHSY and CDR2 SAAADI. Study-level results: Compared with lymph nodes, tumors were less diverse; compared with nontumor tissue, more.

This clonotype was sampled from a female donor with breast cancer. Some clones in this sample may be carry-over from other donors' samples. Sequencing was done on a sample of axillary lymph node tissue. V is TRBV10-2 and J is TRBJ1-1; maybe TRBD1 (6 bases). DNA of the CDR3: TGCGCCAGCAGTGTCTACAGGGACACTGAAGCTTTCTTT. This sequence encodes CASSVYRDTEAFF.